The following is a T cell receptor beta chain sequence with its context. With constant-segment primers, 5'RACE yielded cDNA libraries of TCR alpha and TCR beta that carried sample barcodes and UMIs. TCRdb processed the 5' RACE reads anew with MiXCR; each CDR3 protein has one entry. The profile shows 410,000 or so distinct CDR3 sequences, 23% of them singletons. The CDR3 extends over 16 amino acids. V dropped 6 bases and J dropped 0 bases, with 15 bases sitting between them. CDR1 is MNHEY and CDR2 is SMNVEV in the germline V gene (reference sequence). This record comes from a study of T-cell memory formation after mild COVID-19.

The sequenced sample was PBMCs or a T cell subset sorted from them (not recorded which). The chain recombines TRBV27 with TRBJ2-4; unclear D gene. The clonotype was recovered from an adult woman who had mild COVID-19 (a few samples of this study predate the infection). Cell type and time point are not known. The CDR3 DNA reads TGTGCCAGCAGCCGTGACGATCGGCTAGCCAAAAACATTCAGTACTTC. Protein: CASSRDDRLAKNIQYF.